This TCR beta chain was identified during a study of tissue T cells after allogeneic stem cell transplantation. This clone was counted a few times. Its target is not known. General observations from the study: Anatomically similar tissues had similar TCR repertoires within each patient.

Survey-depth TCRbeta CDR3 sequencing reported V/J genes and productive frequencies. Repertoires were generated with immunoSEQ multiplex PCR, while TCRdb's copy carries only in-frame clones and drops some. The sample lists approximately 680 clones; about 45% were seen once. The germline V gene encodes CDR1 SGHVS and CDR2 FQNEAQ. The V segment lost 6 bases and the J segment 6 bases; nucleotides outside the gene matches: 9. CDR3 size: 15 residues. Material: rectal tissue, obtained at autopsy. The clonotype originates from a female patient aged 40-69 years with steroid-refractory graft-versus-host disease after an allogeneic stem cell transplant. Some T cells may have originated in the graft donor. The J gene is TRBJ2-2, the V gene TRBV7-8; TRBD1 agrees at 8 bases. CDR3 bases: TGTGCCAGCAGATCTACAGTACAGGGGGCCGGGGAGCTGTTTTTT. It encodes CASRSTVQGAGELFF.